This T cell receptor beta chain was sequenced in a study of blood T cell repertoires in COVID-19 (dated by TCRdb to about 2020). Regarding the study in general: The collaborator samples originated in the United States, Italy and Spain and spanned the acute and convalescent phases of COVID-19. The prospective study material was composed of cDNA or gDNA derived from T cells, B-cell-depleted T cells, or PBMCs. Subjects who had been exposed to COVID-19, were actively infected with it, or had recovered from it provided the deeply sampled blood TCRbeta repertoires that made up the dataset. A freely available public database, intended as a resource for researchers studying the immune response to SARS-CoV-2, is where the repertoires were released. The samples were drawn from two sources: the first 160 participants of the ongoing ImmuneRACE study, and 1,200 or so subjects contributed by 6 global collaborators. The sample metadata nearly always contained a de-identified subject ID, COVID-19 status, age in years and sex. Where HLA class I and class II types were available, the types were taken from metadata supplied by the sample provider, not from assay-based typing.

Here is what the overall study found, with its caveats: How much clinical and demographic metadata was included differed by source and by participant, and the metadata was provided uncurated.

The collaborating institutions used their own protocols to collect whole blood in K2EDTA tubes. For TCRbeta analysis, collaborator samples were shipped as frozen whole blood, as isolated PBMCs, or as DNA extracted from either sample type. TCRbeta CDR3 regions were amplified from genomic DNA using the immunoSEQ Assay, a bias-controlled multiplex PCR. Per the source publication's procedure: The number of nucleated cells in each sample was estimated by amplification of reference gene primers within the assay. Sequence reads were collapsed and filtered to measure the absolute abundance of every unique TCRbeta CDR3 rearrangement. Productive Simpson clonality was computed per sample as the square root of Simpson's diversity index over productive rearrangements. TCRdb obtained this table from immuneACCESS and retained in-frame rearrangements with V and J assigned. These tables miss some clones; where compared with another copy, unresolved V genes account for less than half of the shortfall, and the remainder is unexplained. Clone size and V and J calls were adopted from that table, with D and trimming inferred from the DNA. The sample includes a few hundred thousand clones, with about 86% observed a single time. The top ten clonotypes cover 3.6% of the sample.

The CDR3 runs 15 residues from the cysteine to the phenylalanine. Kept here is only the CDR3 DNA, which spans 45 bases and is read in frame from base 1. After removal of 6 bases from V and 5 bases from J, the junction retains 10 bases not matched to a gene. As encoded in the germline V gene, CDR1 is KGHSH while CDR2 is LQKENI. As to this clone: This receptor's antigen is unknown. No base qualities exist here, and no much larger clone lies one base off it.

Recombination connected TRBV18 to TRBJ2-5, and TRBD1 aligns with 9 junction nucleotides. This clonotype was sampled from a man between 18 and 29 years old with active or convalescent COVID-19. Sequenced: peripheral blood. The CDR3 loop reads CASSTGTGLGETQYF. In nucleotides, the sequence is TGTGCCAGCTCGACCGGGACAGGGCTAGGGGAGACCCAGTACTTC.